This is a list of T cell receptor beta chains from one sample in a study of spatial heterogeneity in lung cancer. TCRdb reanalysed the 5' RACE reads using MiXCR and keeps one entry per CDR3 protein. The sample has more than 15,000 distinct CDR3 sequences; 6% to 7% are singletons. Sequencing was performed on lung tumor tissue, taken at surgery. These receptors originate from a male donor with early-stage non-small cell lung cancer. CDR3s include the opening cysteine and the closing phenylalanine or tryptophan. Fields, in order: J gene, clone size, D gene, V gene, CDR3 length, CDR3 protein, CDR3 DNA. The D gene is left open where the match is weak. Some rows mark clone size as missing; the rest say once, few, many or name a class of expanded clone.

J gene: TRBJ2-4; clone size: many; D gene: NA; V gene: TRBV11-2; CDR3 length: 13; CDR3 protein: CASSSRGVYIQYF; CDR3 DNA: TGTGCCAGCAGCTCCCGAGGGGTCTACATTCAGTACTTC
J gene: TRBJ2-7; clone size: many; D gene: NA; V gene: TRBV6-6; CDR3 length: 13; CDR3 protein: CASSYNGVHEQYF; CDR3 DNA: TGTGCCAGCAGTTACAACGGGGTCCACGAGCAGTACTTC
J gene: TRBJ2-3; clone size: many; D gene: NA; V gene: TRBV29-1; CDR3 length: 17; CDR3 protein: CSVDNEATGSSTDTQYF; CDR3 DNA: TGCAGCGTTGATAATGAGGCGACAGGTTCTAGCACAGATACGCAGTATTTT
J gene: TRBJ2-1; clone size: NA; D gene: TRBD1; V gene: TRBV5-3; CDR3 length: 15; CDR3 protein: CARRPGTGSPGEQFF; CDR3 DNA: TGTGCCAGAAGACCCGGGACAGGGTCACCGGGTGAGCAGTTCTTC
J gene: TRBJ2-2; clone size: many; D gene: TRBD1; V gene: TRBV24-1; CDR3 length: 16; CDR3 protein: CATADPLTGGTGELFF; CDR3 DNA: TGTGCCACCGCGGATCCCTTGACAGGGGGCACCGGGGAGCTGTTTTTT
J gene: TRBJ1-5; clone size: many; D gene: TRBD1; V gene: TRBV5-1; CDR3 length: 17; CDR3 protein: CASSLARTGACVQPQHF; CDR3 DNA: TGCGCCAGCAGCTTGGCCCGGACAGGGGCTTGCGTCCAGCCCCAGCATTTT
J gene: TRBJ2-1; clone size: many; D gene: NA; V gene: TRBV7-9; CDR3 length: 16; CDR3 protein: CASSPRALSSYNEQFF; CDR3 DNA: TGTGCCAGCAGTCCTCGGGCCCTCAGCTCCTACAATGAGCAGTTCTTC
J gene: TRBJ2-7; clone size: medium-sized; D gene: NA; V gene: TRBV7-9; CDR3 length: 14; CDR3 protein: CASSLSGFSYEQYF; CDR3 DNA: TGTGCCAGCAGCTTATCCGGATTCTCCTACGAGCAGTACTTC
J gene: TRBJ2-5; clone size: NA; D gene: TRBD1; V gene: TRBV30; CDR3 length: 14; CDR3 protein: CAWNRDRGQETQYF; CDR3 DNA: TGTGCCTGGAATCGGGACAGGGGGCAGGAGACCCAGTACTTC
J gene: TRBJ2-3; clone size: many; D gene: NA; V gene: TRBV20-1; CDR3 length: 15; CDR3 protein: CSAKNPGISTDTQYF; CDR3 DNA: TGCAGTGCCAAAAATCCCGGGATATCCACAGATACGCAGTATTTT
J gene: TRBJ2-1; clone size: many; D gene: TRBD2; V gene: TRBV7-9; CDR3 length: 15; CDR3 protein: CASSPGLAGWNEQFF; CDR3 DNA: TGTGCCAGCAGCCCTGGACTAGCGGGCTGGAATGAGCAGTTCTTC
J gene: TRBJ2-7; clone size: many; D gene: TRBD2; V gene: TRBV7-2; CDR3 length: 13; CDR3 protein: CASSPGLEARRYF; CDR3 DNA: TGTGCCAGCAGCCCGGGACTAGAAGCCCGGCGGTACTTC
J gene: TRBJ1-2; clone size: many; D gene: NA; V gene: TRBV20-1; CDR3 length: 11; CDR3 protein: CSVYSNYGYTF; CDR3 DNA: TGCAGTGTTTACAGTAACTATGGCTACACCTTC
J gene: TRBJ1-1; clone size: many; D gene: NA; V gene: TRBV5-1; CDR3 length: 16; CDR3 protein: CASSLGGRQENTEAFF; CDR3 DNA: TGCGCCAGCAGCTTGGGGGGACGACAGGAGAACACTGAAGCTTTCTTT
J gene: TRBJ2-5; clone size: many; D gene: TRBD1; V gene: TRBV7-9; CDR3 length: 18; CDR3 protein: CASSLSRDRGEVQETQYF; CDR3 DNA: TGTGCCAGCAGCTTGTCCCGGGACAGGGGAGAAGTCCAAGAGACCCAGTACTTC
J gene: TRBJ1-1; clone size: medium-sized; D gene: TRBD1; V gene: TRBV20-1; CDR3 length: 15; CDR3 protein: CSASPGQGANTEAFF; CDR3 DNA: TGCAGTGCTAGTCCGGGACAGGGGGCGAACACTGAAGCTTTCTTT
J gene: TRBJ1-3; clone size: few; D gene: NA; V gene: TRBV28; CDR3 length: 17; CDR3 protein: CASSLMAGPALGNTIYF; CDR3 DNA: TGTGCCAGCAGTTTGATGGCGGGGCCAGCTCTCGGAAACACCATATATTTT
J gene: TRBJ2-7; clone size: many; D gene: NA; V gene: TRBV5-6; CDR3 length: 15; CDR3 protein: CASSWGGQSSYEQYF; CDR3 DNA: TGTGCCAGCAGCTGGGGGGGACAGAGCTCCTACGAGCAGTACTTC
J gene: TRBJ2-7; clone size: many; D gene: NA; V gene: TRBV5-6; CDR3 length: 15; CDR3 protein: CASSSDRSYSYEQYF; CDR3 DNA: TGTGCCAGCAGCTCGGACAGAAGCTACTCCTACGAGCAGTACTTC
J gene: TRBJ1-2; clone size: many; D gene: NA; V gene: TRBV28; CDR3 length: 14; CDR3 protein: CASSSWDTNYGYTF; CDR3 DNA: TGTGCCAGCAGTTCCTGGGACACGAACTATGGCTACACCTTC
J gene: TRBJ2-1; clone size: many; D gene: NA; V gene: TRBV4-2; CDR3 length: 15; CDR3 protein: CASSPLGSRDNEQFF; CDR3 DNA: TGTGCCAGCAGCCCGCTCGGGTCCCGGGACAATGAGCAGTTCTTC
J gene: TRBJ1-5; clone size: many; D gene: TRBD1; V gene: TRBV7-2; CDR3 length: 16; CDR3 protein: CASSQGQGAVNQPQHF; CDR3 DNA: TGTGCCAGCAGCCAAGGGCAGGGGGCGGTCAATCAGCCCCAGCATTTT
J gene: TRBJ2-2; clone size: many; D gene: NA; V gene: TRBV6-5; CDR3 length: 14; CDR3 protein: CASRRTQNTGELFF; CDR3 DNA: TGTGCCAGCAGACGGACTCAGAACACCGGGGAGCTGTTTTTT
J gene: TRBJ2-1; clone size: many; D gene: NA; V gene: TRBV27; CDR3 length: 14; CDR3 protein: CASSRRASYNEQFF; CDR3 DNA: TGTGCCAGCAGTCGGAGGGCTTCCTACAATGAGCAGTTCTTC
J gene: TRBJ2-5; clone size: many; D gene: TRBD1; V gene: TRBV10-3; CDR3 length: 14; CDR3 protein: CATGTGQHQETQYF; CDR3 DNA: TGTGCCACGGGCACGGGACAGCATCAAGAGACCCAGTACTTC
J gene: TRBJ2-1; clone size: many; D gene: NA; V gene: TRBV20-1; CDR3 length: 18; CDR3 protein: CSARERYHGAKGVNEQFF; CDR3 DNA: TGCAGTGCTAGAGAGAGGTACCACGGGGCGAAGGGGGTTAATGAGCAGTTCTTC
J gene: TRBJ2-1; clone size: many; D gene: NA; V gene: TRBV27; CDR3 length: 15; CDR3 protein: CASSSAGGGYNEQFF; CDR3 DNA: TGTGCCAGCAGTTCAGCCGGGGGCGGCTACAATGAGCAGTTCTTC
J gene: TRBJ1-5; clone size: many; D gene: NA; V gene: TRBV11-2; CDR3 length: 15; CDR3 protein: CASSLTGGRNQPQHF; CDR3 DNA: TGTGCCAGCAGCTTAACCGGGGGACGCAATCAGCCCCAGCATTTT
J gene: TRBJ1-1; clone size: medium-sized; D gene: TRBD1; V gene: TRBV7-9; CDR3 length: 15; CDR3 protein: CASSPGTGGDLEAFF; CDR3 DNA: TGTGCCAGCAGCCCCGGGACAGGCGGCGACCTTGAAGCTTTCTTT
J gene: TRBJ2-5; clone size: many; D gene: NA; V gene: TRBV5-1; CDR3 length: 13; CDR3 protein: CASSPRPAETQYF; CDR3 DNA: TGCGCCAGCAGCCCCCGCCCCGCCGAGACCCAGTACTTC
J gene: TRBJ2-5; clone size: many; D gene: TRBD1; V gene: TRBV20-1; CDR3 length: 12; CDR3 protein: CSARPGGETQYF; CDR3 DNA: TGCAGTGCCCGTCCAGGGGGAGAGACCCAGTACTTC
J gene: TRBJ1-5; clone size: medium-sized; D gene: NA; V gene: TRBV2; CDR3 length: 13; CDR3 protein: CASVDVSNQPQHF; CDR3 DNA: TGTGCCAGCGTCGACGTTAGCAATCAGCCCCAGCATTTT
J gene: TRBJ1-5; clone size: many; D gene: NA; V gene: TRBV12-3/TRBV12-4; CDR3 length: 14; CDR3 protein: CASSFGTTNQPQHF; CDR3 DNA: TGTGCCAGCAGTTTTGGGACGACAAATCAGCCCCAGCATTTT
J gene: TRBJ2-1; clone size: NA; D gene: TRBD2; V gene: TRBV3-1; CDR3 length: 14; CDR3 protein: CASSLIAGSGEQFF; CDR3 DNA: TGTGCCAGCAGCCTTATAGCGGGGTCAGGTGAGCAGTTCTTC
J gene: TRBJ2-7; clone size: many; D gene: TRBD2; V gene: TRBV29-1; CDR3 length: 16; CDR3 protein: CSVAGTSGGSSYEQYF; CDR3 DNA: TGCAGCGTTGCCGGGACTAGCGGAGGCAGCTCCTACGAGCAGTACTTC
J gene: TRBJ2-7; clone size: many; D gene: TRBD2; V gene: TRBV28; CDR3 length: 15; CDR3 protein: CASSPSGVSSYEQYF; CDR3 DNA: TGTGCCAGCAGCCCTAGCGGGGTTAGCTCCTACGAGCAGTACTTC
J gene: TRBJ1-4; clone size: few; D gene: NA; V gene: TRBV21-1; CDR3 length: 15; CDR3 protein: CASSKAGQGIEKLFF; CDR3 DNA: TGTGCCAGCAGCAAAGCGGGCCAGGGAATTGAAAAACTGTTTTTT
J gene: TRBJ2-7; clone size: many; D gene: TRBD1; V gene: TRBV28; CDR3 length: 12; CDR3 protein: CASTPDRVQQYF; CDR3 DNA: TGTGCCAGCACCCCAGACAGGGTTCAGCAGTACTTC